In this sample, the clone carrying this T cell receptor beta chain turned up many times. This entry is derived from a study of T-cell reconstitution after alpha-beta-depleted transplantation in children. CDR3 size: 15 residues. The germline V gene has CDR1 MNHEY and CDR2 SMNVEV (reference sequence). The J segment lost 4 bases and the V segment lost 4 bases, leaving 5 bases of the junction unmatched. Unique molecular identifiers were built into the TCRbeta library. TCRdb analysed the PCR reads with MiXCR anew, one entry per CDR3 protein. The repertoire includes approximately 83,000 distinct CDR3 sequences, 7% to 9% of them detected once, and 5.5% to 8% sits in the top ten.

This chain connects TRBV27 to TRBJ2-1; TRBD1 matches at 9 bases. The source of this sequence is a human donor who donated a stem cell graft to a child with congenital amegakaryocytic thrombocytopenia. Source: PBMCs from the stem cell graft donor, taken from the stem cell graft. The CDR3 protein is CASSSPGTGYNEQFF. The DNA of the CDR3 is TGTGCCAGCAGTTCACCCGGGACAGGGTACAATGAGCAGTTCTTC.